The 8 T cell receptor beta chains reported below all come from one sample, sequenced in a study of shared clonotypes between healthy human individuals. Data came from immunoSEQ multiplex PCR; TCRdb stores just in-frame clones and leaves some out. Among around 2.1 million clones listed, about 92% were seen once. Naive CD8 cells, CD45RO-negative and positively selected for CCR7, excluded terminally differentiated effector memory CD45RA+ cells. Material: naive CD8+ T cells from PBMCs. Receptors were obtained from a man between 18 and 29 years old in good health. Some clones in this sample may be carry-over from other donors' samples.

In DNA, the CDR3 is TGTGCCAGCAGTTACAAAACCGGGGACGGCGACTATGGCTACACCTTC. Amino acid sequence: CASSYKTGDGDYGYTF. The rearrangement links TRBV6-6 to TRBJ1-2, with D possibly TRBD1 on 5 matching bases. The CDR3 runs 16 residues. V lost 2 bases, J lost 3 bases, and 16 bases lay in between. CDR1 and CDR2 (germline): MNHNY, SVGAGI (reference sequence).

This rearrangement joins TRBV4-1 to TRBJ1-2, with 7 nucleotides matching TRBD1. V trimming: 6 bases; J trimming: 0 bases; junction bases outside the gene matches: 13. The CDR3 is 17 amino acids. The germline gives CDR1 MGHRA, CDR2 YSYEKL. CDR3 nucleotides: TGCGCCAGCAGTTCAGGGGGGTGGGGACTGGCTAACTATGGCTACACCTTC. Its protein is CASSSGGWGLANYGYTF.

The chain carries TRBV10-2 and TRBJ2-3; D is unresolved. Trimming removed 6 bases from V and 8 bases from J, with 12 bases in between. The germline V gene encodes CDR1 WSHSY and CDR2 SAAADI. The CDR3 contains 12 residues. CDR3 DNA sequence: TGCGCCAGCAGCCCTTCCCCGGTTACGCAGTATTTT. This sequence encodes CASSPSPVTQYF.

This clone was observed once. This chain links TRBV9 with TRBJ1-2; D is unresolved. Germline V CDR1 and CDR2: SGDLS, YYNGEE. V lost 4 bases to trimming and J lost 2 bases, with 15 bases between them. The CDR3 totals 15 residues. The CDR3 DNA is TGTGCCAGCAGCCCGAGGGCGACCTTAAACTATGGCTACACCTTC. Protein product: CASSPRATLNYGYTF.

This clone was observed a single time. The gene calls are TRBV29-1 and TRBJ2-7, with D perhaps TRBD2 (5 bases). V lost 3 bases and J 0 bases, leaving 9 bases between the germline ends. The CDR3 has 13 amino acids. CDR1 and CDR2 from the germline V gene are SQVTM and ANQGSEA. CDR3: CSVEIGSSYEQYF. The CDR3 nucleotides read TGCAGCGTTGAGATTGGGAGCTCCTACGAGCAGTACTTC.

This clone was seen just once. The chain carries TRBV10-3 and TRBJ2-1; D is possibly TRBD2 (6 bases). The V and J ends lost 10 bases and 4 bases respectively, with 14 bases between them. Looked up from germline, CDR1 is ENHRY and CDR2 is SYGVKD. This CDR3 contains 13 residues. CDR3 amino acids: CASGLGGYNEQFF. The DNA of the CDR3 is TGTGCCAGCGGACTGGGGGGATACAATGAGCAGTTCTTC.

V gene TRBV7-6 combines with J gene TRBJ2-1; D uncertain. The CDR3 totals 12 residues. Germline assignment: CDR1 SGHVS and CDR2 FNYEAQ. V gave up 6 bases and J gave up 2 bases, with 5 bases separating them. The CDR3 sequence: CASSDPYNEQFF. The CDR3 DNA follows: TGTGCCAGCAGTGACCCCTACAATGAGCAGTTCTTC.

The gene calls are TRBV5-4 and TRBJ1-2, with 11 nucleotides matching TRBD1. The junction had 13 bases not matched to a gene; V was cut back by 4 bases and J by 5 bases. From germline, CDR1 is SGHNT and CDR2 YYREEE (reference sequence). The CDR3 runs 17 residues. In DNA form, the CDR3 reads TGTGCCAGCAGCCTCCCCGGGACAGGGGGTGGAGGATATGGCTACACCTTC. Translating it yields CASSLPGTGGGGYGYTF.